What follows is one T cell receptor beta chain and its context. The antigen is undetermined. This CDR3 spans 12 amino acids. CDR1 is MDHEN, CDR2 SYDVKM, per germline. Between the trimmed V and J ends, which lost 2 bases and 12 bases, there was a span of 8 bases. Exclusion applied to patients with autoimmune disease history or systemic immunosuppression. This sample stems from a study of OX40 agonist ivuxolimab in advanced cancers. Overall study results and limits: The antigen specificity of the peripheral T cells (those that were expanded) was not determined.

Sequenced by immunoSEQ multiplex PCR; TCRdb stores in-frame clones only, minus some. The sample yields roughly 48,000 clones, about 85% seen once. This TCR was recovered from an adult with an advanced solid tumor such as melanoma, head and neck, liver or kidney cancer. V is TRBV28 and J is TRBJ1-6; D is uncertain. Sample: CD4+ or CD8+ T cells sorted from blood, taken in a trial of the OX40 agonist ivuxolimab. The CDR3 here is CASSLAAQPLHF. Written as DNA, the CDR3 is TGTGCCAGCAGTTTAGCGGCTCAACCCCTCCACTTT.